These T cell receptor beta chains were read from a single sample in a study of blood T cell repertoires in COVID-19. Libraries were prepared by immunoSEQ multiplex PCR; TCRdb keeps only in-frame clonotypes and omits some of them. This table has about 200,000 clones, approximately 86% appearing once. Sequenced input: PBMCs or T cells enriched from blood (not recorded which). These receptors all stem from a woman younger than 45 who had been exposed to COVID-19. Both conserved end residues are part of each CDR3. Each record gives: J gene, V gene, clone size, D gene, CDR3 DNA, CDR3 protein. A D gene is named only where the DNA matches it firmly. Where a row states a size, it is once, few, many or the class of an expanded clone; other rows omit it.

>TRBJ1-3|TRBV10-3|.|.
TGTGCCATCACCAAAGACGCTAGCTCTGGAAACACCATATATTTT
CAITKDASSGNTIYF
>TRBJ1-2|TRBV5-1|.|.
TGCGCCAGCAGCTCTCTAGGAGGGTCTTATGGCTACACCTTC
CASSSLGGSYGYTF
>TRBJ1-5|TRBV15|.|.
TGTGCCACCAGCATTCCGACTGCATATAGCAATCAGCCCCAGCATTTT
CATSIPTAYSNQPQHF
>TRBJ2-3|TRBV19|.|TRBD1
TGTGCCAGTACGACAGGGGGGGGTTTCACGCAGTATTTT
CASTTGGGFTQYF
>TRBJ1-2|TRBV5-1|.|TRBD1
TGCGCCAGCAGCATATCTCCGGGACAGCCTGTCTATGGCTACACCTTC
CASSISPGQPVYGYTF
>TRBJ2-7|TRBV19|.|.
TGTGCCAGTAGAATCAGGGAGGACCTTGCCTACGAGCAGTACTTC
CASRIREDLAYEQYF
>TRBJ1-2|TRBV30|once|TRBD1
TGTGCCTTCATACTACCAGGACAGGGGGGCGCTGGGGCGAGTGGCTACACCTTC
CAFILPGQGGAGASGYTF
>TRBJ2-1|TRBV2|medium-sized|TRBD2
TGTGCCAGCAGCCTTTCTAGCGGGGGACTCAATGAGCAGTTCTTC
CASSLSSGGLNEQFF
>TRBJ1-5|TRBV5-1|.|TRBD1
TGCGCCAGCAGCCAGAGACAGGGGCCGGGCCAGCCCCAGCATTTT
CASSQRQGPGQPQHF
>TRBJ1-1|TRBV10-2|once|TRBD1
TGCGCCAGCAGAAGGACAGGGAACACTGAAGCTTTCTTT
CASRRTGNTEAFF
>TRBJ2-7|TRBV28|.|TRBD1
TGTGCCAGCAGACCACAGGGGAGAGGGTACGAGCAGTACTTC
CASRPQGRGYEQYF
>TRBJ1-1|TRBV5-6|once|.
TGTGCCAGCAGCTTGGGGAGGGTGACTGAAGCTTTCTTT
CASSLGRVTEAFF
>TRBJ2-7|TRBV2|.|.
TGTGCCAGCAAACGGGACGGCTCGACTAGCTCCTACGAGCAGTACTTC
CASKRDGSTSSYEQYF
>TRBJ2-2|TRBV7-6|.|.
TGTGCCAGCAGCTCAAAGGGGGCCGGGGAGCTGTTTTTT
CASSSKGAGELFF
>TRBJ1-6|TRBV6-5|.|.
TGTGCCAGCAGTCCAGGGCGTTCACCCCTCCACTTT
CASSPGRSPLHF
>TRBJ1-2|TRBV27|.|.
TGTGCCAGCAGTTTTCGGGGGGCGGTAGATGGCTACACCTTC
CASSFRGAVDGYTF
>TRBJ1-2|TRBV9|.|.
TGTGCCAGCAGCGTAGCAGGGACATATGGCTACACCTTC
CASSVAGTYGYTF
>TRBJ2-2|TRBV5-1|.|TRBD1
TGCGCCAGCAGCCTAGGACAGGGGACCGGGGAGCTGTTTTTT
CASSLGQGTGELFF
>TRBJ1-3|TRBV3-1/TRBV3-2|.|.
TGTGCCAGCAGCCAAGGACAGAGTATAAGAAACACCATATATTTT
CASSQGQSIRNTIYF
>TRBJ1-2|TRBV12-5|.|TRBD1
TGTGCTAGTGGTCTCCCGGACAGGGGGGGGAACTATGGCTACACCTTC
CASGLPDRGGNYGYTF
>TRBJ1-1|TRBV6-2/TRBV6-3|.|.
TGTGCCAGCAGTTACTTAGTCGGTGAAGCTTTCTTT
CASSYLVGEAFF
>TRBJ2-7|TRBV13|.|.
TGTGCCAGCAGCTTAGGGACAGGTACCTACGAGCAGTACTTC
CASSLGTGTYEQYF
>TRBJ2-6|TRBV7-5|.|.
TGTGCCAGAAGCTTACCAGGGGTTAGGGACGGGGCCAACGTCCTGACTTTC
CARSLPGVRDGANVLTF
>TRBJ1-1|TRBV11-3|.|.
TGTGCCAGCAGCCAAATGAACACTGAAGCTTTCTTT
CASSQMNTEAFF
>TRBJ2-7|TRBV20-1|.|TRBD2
TGCAGTGCTAGTGGTAGCGGGGGGGGATACGAGCAGTACTTC
CSASGSGGGYEQYF
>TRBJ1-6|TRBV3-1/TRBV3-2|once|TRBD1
TGTGCCAGCAGCCGCGAACAGGGGAATTCACCCCTCCACTTT
CASSREQGNSPLHF
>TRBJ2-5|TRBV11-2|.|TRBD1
TGTGCCAGCAACCCAGGGACAGGGCTCCAAGAGACCCAGTACTTC
CASNPGTGLQETQYF
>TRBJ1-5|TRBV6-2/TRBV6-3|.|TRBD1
TGTGCCAGCAGCCGGACAGGGAGAGGTGGCAATCAGCCCCAGCATTTT
CASSRTGRGGNQPQHF
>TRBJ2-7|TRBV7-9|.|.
TGTGCCAGCAGCCGTCTGGACAGCTCCTACGAGCAGTACTTC
CASSRLDSSYEQYF
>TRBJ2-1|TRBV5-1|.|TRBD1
TGCGCCAGCAGCCGCACAGGGGGCAATGAGCAGTTCTTC
CASSRTGGNEQFF
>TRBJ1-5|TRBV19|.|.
TGTGCCAGTAGTATAGCGGGAGGATGGATAGATCAGCCCCAGCATTTT
CASSIAGGWIDQPQHF
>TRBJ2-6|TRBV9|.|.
TGTGCCAGCAGCGCGGCAGGGGGGAGCTCTGGGGCCAACGTCCTGACTTTC
CASSAAGGSSGANVLTF